This T cell receptor beta chain originates from a study of PD-1 blockade in classical Hodgkin lymphoma. Across the whole study: Patients had nivolumab dosed at 3 mg/kg, delivered intravenously every 2 weeks.

Findings and limits, study-wide: By C4D1, diversity of CD4+ TCRs had risen significantly, whereas that of CD8+ TCRs had not.

All patients relapsed after autologous stem cell transplantation, and brentuximab vedotin exposure varied. The repertoire was sequenced with immunoSEQ multiplex PCR; TCRdb's copy has only in-frame clones and lacks some. The data show approximately 20,000 clones, around three quarters seen once. With respect to this clone: Its antigen is as yet unknown.

This receptor was identified in a human donor with classical Hodgkin lymphoma. The source material was peripheral blood mononuclear cells (PBMCs), sampled before the second cycle of nivolumab.

The CDR3 sequence is CASSQVGSDQPQHF. As DNA, the CDR3 is TGCGCCAGCAGCCAAGTGGGGTCGGATCAGCCCCAGCATTTT. The chain has TRBV4-1 and TRBJ1-5; D uncertain. Germline V lookup: CDR1 MGHRA, CDR2 YSYEKL. The length of the CDR3 is 14 residues. The V end lost 1 base, the J end lost 5 bases, and 9 bases lay between the germline ends.